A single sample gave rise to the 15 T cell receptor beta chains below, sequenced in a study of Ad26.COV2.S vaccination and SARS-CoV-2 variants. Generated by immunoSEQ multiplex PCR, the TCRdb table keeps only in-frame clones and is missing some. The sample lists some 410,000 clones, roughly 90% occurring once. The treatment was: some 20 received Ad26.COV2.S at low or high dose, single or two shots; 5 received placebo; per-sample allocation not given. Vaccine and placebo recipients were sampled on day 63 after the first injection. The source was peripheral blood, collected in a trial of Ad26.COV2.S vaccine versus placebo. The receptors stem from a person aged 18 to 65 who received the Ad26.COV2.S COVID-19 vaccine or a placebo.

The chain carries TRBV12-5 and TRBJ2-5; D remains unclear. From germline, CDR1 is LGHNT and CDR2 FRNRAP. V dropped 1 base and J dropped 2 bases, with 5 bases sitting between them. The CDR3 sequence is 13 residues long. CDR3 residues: CASGLGLQETQYF. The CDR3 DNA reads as TGTGCTAGTGGTTTGGGGCTGCAAGAGACCCAGTACTTC.

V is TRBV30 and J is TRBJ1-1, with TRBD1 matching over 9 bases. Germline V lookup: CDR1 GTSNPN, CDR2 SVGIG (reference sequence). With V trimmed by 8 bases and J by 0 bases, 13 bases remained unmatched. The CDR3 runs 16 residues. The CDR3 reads CARGSGTGLMNTEAFF. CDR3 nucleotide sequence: TGTGCCCGGGGGTCCGGGACAGGGTTAATGAACACTGAAGCTTTCTTT.

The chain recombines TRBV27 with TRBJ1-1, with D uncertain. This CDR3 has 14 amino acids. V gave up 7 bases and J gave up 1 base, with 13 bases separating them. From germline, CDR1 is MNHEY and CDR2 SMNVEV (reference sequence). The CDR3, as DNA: TGTGCCAGCATCGCAGGCGGCGGGAACACTGAAGCTTTCTTT. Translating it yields CASIAGGGNTEAFF.

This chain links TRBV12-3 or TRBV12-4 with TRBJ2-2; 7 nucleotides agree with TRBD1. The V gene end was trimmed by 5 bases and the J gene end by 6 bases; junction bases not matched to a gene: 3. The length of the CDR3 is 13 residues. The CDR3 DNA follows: TGTGCCAGCAGTCAGACAGGGTCCGGGGAGCTGTTTTTT. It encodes CASSQTGSGELFF.

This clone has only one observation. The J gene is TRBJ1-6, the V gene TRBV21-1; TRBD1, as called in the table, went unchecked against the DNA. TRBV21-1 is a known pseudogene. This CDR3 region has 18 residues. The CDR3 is CASSKRHSHRTNNSPLHF. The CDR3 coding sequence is TGTGCCAGCAGCAAACGACACTCACACAGGACAAATAATTCACCCCTCCACTTT.

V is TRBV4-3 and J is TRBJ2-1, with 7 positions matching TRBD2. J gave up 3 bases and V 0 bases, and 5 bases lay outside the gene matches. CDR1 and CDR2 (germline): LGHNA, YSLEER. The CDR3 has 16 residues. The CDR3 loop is CASSQERLADYNEQFF. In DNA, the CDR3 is TGCGCCAGCAGCCAAGAGCGGCTAGCGGACTACAATGAGCAGTTCTTC.

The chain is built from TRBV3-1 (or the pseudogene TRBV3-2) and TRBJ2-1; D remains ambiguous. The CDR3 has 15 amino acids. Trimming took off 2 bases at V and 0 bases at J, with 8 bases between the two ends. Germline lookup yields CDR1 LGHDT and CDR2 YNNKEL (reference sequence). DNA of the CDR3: TGTGCCAGCAGCCAATATTGGAGCTCCTACAATGAGCAGTTCTTC. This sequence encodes CASSQYWSSYNEQFF.

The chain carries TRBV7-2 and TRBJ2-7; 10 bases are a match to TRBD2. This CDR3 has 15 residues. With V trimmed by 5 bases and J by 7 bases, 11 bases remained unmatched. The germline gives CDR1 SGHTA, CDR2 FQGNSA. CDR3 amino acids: CASSPRQRGGGEQYF. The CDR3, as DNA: TGTGCCAGCAGCCCCCGGCAGCGGGGGGGCGGTGAGCAGTACTTC.

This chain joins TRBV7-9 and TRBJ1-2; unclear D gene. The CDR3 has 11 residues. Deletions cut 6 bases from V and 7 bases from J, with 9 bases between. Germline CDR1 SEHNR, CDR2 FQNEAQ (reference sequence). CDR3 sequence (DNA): TGTGCCAGCAGTTACACGGTTGGCTACACCTTC. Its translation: CASSYTVGYTF. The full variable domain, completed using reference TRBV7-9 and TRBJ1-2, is DTGVSQNPRHKITKRGQNVTFRCDPISEHNRLYWYRQTLGQGPEFLTYFQNEAQLEKSRLLSDRFSAERPKGSFSTLEIQRTEQGDSAMYLCASSYTVGYTFGSGTRLTVV.

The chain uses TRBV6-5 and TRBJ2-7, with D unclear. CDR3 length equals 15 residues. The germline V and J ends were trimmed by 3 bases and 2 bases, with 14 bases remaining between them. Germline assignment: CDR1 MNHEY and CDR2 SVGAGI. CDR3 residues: CASSYTYTTPYEQYF. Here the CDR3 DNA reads TGTGCCAGCAGTTATACTTACACGACACCCTACGAGCAGTACTTC.

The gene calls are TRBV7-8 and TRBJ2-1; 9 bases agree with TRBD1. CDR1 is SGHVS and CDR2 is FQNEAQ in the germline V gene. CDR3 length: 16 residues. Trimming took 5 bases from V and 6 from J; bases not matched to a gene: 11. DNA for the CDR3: TGTGCCAGCAGCCCGATGGACAGGGGTCCCCTCAATGAGCAGTTCTTC. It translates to CASSPMDRGPLNEQFF.

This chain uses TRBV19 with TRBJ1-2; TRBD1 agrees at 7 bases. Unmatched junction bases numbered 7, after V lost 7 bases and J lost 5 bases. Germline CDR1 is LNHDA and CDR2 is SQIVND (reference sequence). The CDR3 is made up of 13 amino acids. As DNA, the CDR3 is TGTGCCAGTAATACTCCGACAGGGTATGGCTACACCTTC. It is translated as CASNTPTGYGYTF.

CDR3 in DNA: TGTGCCAGCAGCGTAGGAGGGGGTTTTAGCACAGATACGCAGTATTTT. This translates into CASSVGGGFSTDTQYF. The chain has TRBV9 and TRBJ2-3, with D perhaps matching TRBD1 (6 bases). CDR3 length equals 16 residues. Trimming removed 0 bases at V and 0 bases at J, with 11 bases between. In germline, CDR1 is SGDLS, CDR2 YYNGEE.

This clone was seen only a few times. In DNA form, the CDR3 reads TGTGCCAGCAGCTTAGTCCACCGAACCTATAATTCACCCCTCCACTTT. Translation: CASSLVHRTYNSPLHF. V gene TRBV7-9 combines with J gene TRBJ1-6, with unresolved D. From germline, CDR1 is SEHNR and CDR2 FQNEAQ (reference sequence). V shed 1 base and J shed 2 bases, with 9 bases lying between them. CDR3 size: 16 residues. Supplemented by reference TRBV7-9 and TRBJ1-6, the full variable domain reads DTGVSQNPRHKITKRGQNVTFRCDPISEHNRLYWYRQTLGQGPEFLTYFQNEAQLEKSRLLSDRFSAERPKGSFSTLEIQRTEQGDSAMYLCASSLVHRTYNSPLHFGNGTRLTVT.

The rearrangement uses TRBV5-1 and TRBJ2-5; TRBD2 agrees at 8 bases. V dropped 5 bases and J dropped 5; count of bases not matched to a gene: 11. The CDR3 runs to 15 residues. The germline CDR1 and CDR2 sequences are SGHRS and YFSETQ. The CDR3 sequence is CASSTGLAGRETQYF. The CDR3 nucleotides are TGCGCCAGCAGTACCGGACTAGCAGGCAGGGAGACCCAGTACTTC. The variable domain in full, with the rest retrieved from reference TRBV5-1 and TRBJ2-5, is KAGVTQTPRYLIKTRGQQVTLSCSPISGHRSVSWYQQTPGQGLQFLFEYFSETQRNKGNFPGRFSGRQFSNSRSEMNVSTLELGDSALYLCASSTGLAGRETQYFGPGTRLLVL.